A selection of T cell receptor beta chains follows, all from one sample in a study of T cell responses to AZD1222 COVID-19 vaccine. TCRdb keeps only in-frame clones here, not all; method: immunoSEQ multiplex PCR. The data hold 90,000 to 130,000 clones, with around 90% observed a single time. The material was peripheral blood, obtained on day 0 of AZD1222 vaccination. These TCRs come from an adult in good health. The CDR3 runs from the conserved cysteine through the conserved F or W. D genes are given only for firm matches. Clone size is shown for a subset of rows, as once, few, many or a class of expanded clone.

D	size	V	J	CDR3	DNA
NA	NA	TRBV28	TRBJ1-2	CASSLDNYGYTF	TGTGCCAGCAGTTTGGATAACTATGGCTACACCTTC
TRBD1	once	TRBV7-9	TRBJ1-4	CASSQAGGSPDEKLFF	TGTGCCAGCAGTCAAGCAGGGGGGTCTCCGGATGAAAAACTGTTTTTT
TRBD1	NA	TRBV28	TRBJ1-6	CASSFQWGQSSYNSPLHF	TGTGCCAGCAGTTTTCAGTGGGGACAGAGCTCCTATAATTCACCCCTCCACTTT
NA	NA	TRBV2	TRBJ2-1	CASSRVYNEQFF	TGTGCCAGCTCTAGGGTCTACAATGAGCAGTTCTTC
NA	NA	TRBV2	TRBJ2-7	CASSETPDSQQYF	TGTGCCAGCAGTGAAACCCCGGACTCACAGCAGTACTTC
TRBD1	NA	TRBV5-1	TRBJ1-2	CASRIGQGGGYGYTF	TGCGCCAGCAGGATCGGACAGGGGGGCGGTTATGGCTACACCTTC
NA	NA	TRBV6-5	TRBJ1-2	CASSYWQNYGYTF	TGTGCCAGCAGTTATTGGCAGAACTATGGCTACACCTTC
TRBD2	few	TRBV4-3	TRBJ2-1	CASSQDQGRGLDSKQFF	TGCGCCAGCAGCCAAGATCAAGGGAGGGGACTGGACTCAAAGCAGTTCTTC
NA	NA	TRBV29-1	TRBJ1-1	CSVERGVNTEAFF	TGCAGCGTTGAGCGAGGCGTGAACACTGAAGCTTTCTTT
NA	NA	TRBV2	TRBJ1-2	CASSERANYGYTF	TGTGCCAGCAGTGAACGGGCAAACTATGGCTACACCTTC
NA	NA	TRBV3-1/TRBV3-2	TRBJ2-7	CASSQGSAGVDYEQYF	TGTGCCAGCAGCCAAGGATCAGCGGGCGTGGACTACGAGCAGTACTTC
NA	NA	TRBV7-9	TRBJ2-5	CASSLGGGAQETQYF	TGTGCCAGCAGCTTAGGGGGCGGGGCCCAAGAGACCCAGTACTTC
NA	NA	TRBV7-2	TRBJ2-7	CASSLGVPLSYEQYF	TGTGCCAGCAGCTTAGGGGTCCCCCTCTCCTACGAGCAGTACTTC
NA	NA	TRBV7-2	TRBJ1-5	CASSLARGGGQPQHF	TGTGCCAGCAGCTTAGCACGGGGAGGCGGTCAGCCCCAGCATTTT
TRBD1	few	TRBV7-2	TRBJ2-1	CASSLVPGGDNEQFF	TGTGCCAGCAGCTTAGTACCAGGGGGTGACAATGAGCAGTTCTTC